The clone carrying this T cell receptor beta chain is a singleton in its sample. Its antigen is unidentified. Different DNA sequences within this sample yield the same CDR3. Across several immunoSEQ plates, the genomic DNA of each subset was split evenly. Clones were read by immunoSEQ multiplex PCR, and TCRdb kept only the in-frame ones, dropping some. The sample consists of about 2,200,000 clones, under 95% of them appearing once. The sample comes from a study of shared clonotypes between healthy human individuals. Across the study: Used for every donor were three CD4 naive, three CD4 memory, two CD8 naive and one CD8 memory plate. Study results and limitations: The study sampled only blood, and tissue repertoires likely differ. The study generally estimated greater richness for naive than memory subsets.

Germline loops: CDR1 MGHDK, CDR2 SYGVNS. V lost 1 base to trimming and J lost 0 bases, with 4 bases between them. The CDR3 totals 14 residues. Naive CD8 populations comprised CD45RO-negative cells positively selected for CCR7, excluding terminally differentiated effector memory CD45RA+ cells. Sequenced sample: naive CD8+ T cells from PBMCs. The TCR sequence derives from a man aged 18 to 30 in good health. Some clones in this sample may be carry-over from other donors' samples. This chain joins TRBV25-1 and TRBJ2-1, with D unresolved. The CDR3: CASSESGSYNEQFF. CDR3 DNA sequence: TGTGCCAGCAGTGAATCGGGCTCCTACAATGAGCAGTTCTTC.